This entry concerns a single T cell receptor beta chain. CDR1 is SGHTS, CDR2 YDEGEE, per germline. CDR3 length equals 15 residues. V was shortened by 4 bases and J by 7 bases, with 15 bases between the two germline ends. The sample originates from a study of blood T cell repertoires in COVID-19. The data were produced by immunoSEQ multiplex PCR, yet TCRdb's version contains in-frame clones alone and is incomplete. The sample lists approximately 69,000 clones; about 90% were seen once. The chain uses TRBV5-8 and TRBJ1-6, with a tentative D call TRBD1 (5 bases). Material: peripheral blood. The origin of this receptor is a human donor in a cohort sampled during active COVID-19. The CDR3, as DNA: TGTGCCAGCAGCCCCTTGGACACGCAAAATTCACCCCTCCACTTT. It specifies CASSPLDTQNSPLHF.